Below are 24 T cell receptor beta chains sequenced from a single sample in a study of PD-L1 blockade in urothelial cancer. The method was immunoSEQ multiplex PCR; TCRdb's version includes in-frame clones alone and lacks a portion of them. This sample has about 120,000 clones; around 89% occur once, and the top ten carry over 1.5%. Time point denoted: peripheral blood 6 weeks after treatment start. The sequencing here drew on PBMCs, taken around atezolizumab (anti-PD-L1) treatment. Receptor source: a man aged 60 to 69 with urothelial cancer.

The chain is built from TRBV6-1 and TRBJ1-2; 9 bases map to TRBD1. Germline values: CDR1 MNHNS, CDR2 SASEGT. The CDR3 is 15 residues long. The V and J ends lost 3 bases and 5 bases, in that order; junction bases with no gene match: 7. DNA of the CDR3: TGTGCCAGCAGTGAGAGCCTAGGACAGGGGTATGGCTACACCTTC. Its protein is CASSESLGQGYGYTF.

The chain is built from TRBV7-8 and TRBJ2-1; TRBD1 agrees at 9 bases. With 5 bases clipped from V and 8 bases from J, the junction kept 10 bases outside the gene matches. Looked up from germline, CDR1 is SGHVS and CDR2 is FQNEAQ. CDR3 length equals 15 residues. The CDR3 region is CASSKGDRVGDEQFF. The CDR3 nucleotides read TGTGCCAGCAGCAAGGGGGACAGGGTCGGCGATGAGCAGTTCTTC.

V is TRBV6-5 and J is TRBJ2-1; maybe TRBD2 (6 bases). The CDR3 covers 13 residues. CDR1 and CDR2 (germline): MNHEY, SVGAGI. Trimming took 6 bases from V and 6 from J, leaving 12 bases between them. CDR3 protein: CASRAGTPNEQFF. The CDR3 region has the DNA TGTGCCAGCAGGGCCGGGACTCCCAATGAGCAGTTCTTC.

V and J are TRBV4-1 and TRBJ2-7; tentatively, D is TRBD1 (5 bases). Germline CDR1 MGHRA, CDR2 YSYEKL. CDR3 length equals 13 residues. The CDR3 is CAGRRAVTYEQYF. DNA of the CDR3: TGCGCAGGTCGCAGGGCCGTTACCTACGAGCAGTACTTC.

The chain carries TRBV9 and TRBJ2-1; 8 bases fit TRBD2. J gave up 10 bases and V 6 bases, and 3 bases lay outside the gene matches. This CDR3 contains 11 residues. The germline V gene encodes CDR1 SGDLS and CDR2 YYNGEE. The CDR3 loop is CASIAGWEQFF. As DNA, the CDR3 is TGTGCCAGCATAGCGGGATGGGAGCAGTTCTTC.

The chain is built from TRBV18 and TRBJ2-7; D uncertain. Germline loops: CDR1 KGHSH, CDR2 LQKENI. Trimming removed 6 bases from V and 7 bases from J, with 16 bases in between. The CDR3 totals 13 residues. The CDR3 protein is CASSPITLREQYF. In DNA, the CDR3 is TGTGCCAGCTCCCCTATAACTCTGAGGGAGCAGTACTTC. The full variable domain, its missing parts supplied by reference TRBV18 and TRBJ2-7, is NAGVMQNPRHLVRRRGQEARLRCSPMKGHSHVYWYRQLPEEGLKFMVYLQKENIIDESGMPKERFSAEFPKEGPSILRIQQVVRGDSAAYFCASSPITLREQYFGPGTRLTVT.

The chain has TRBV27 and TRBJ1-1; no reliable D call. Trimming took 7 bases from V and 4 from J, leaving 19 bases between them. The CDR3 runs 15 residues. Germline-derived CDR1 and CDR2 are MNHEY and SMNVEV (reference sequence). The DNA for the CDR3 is TGTGCCAGCAACCTTAAATTTGGAGTTTCCACTGAAGCTTTCTTT. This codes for CASNLKFGVSTEAFF.

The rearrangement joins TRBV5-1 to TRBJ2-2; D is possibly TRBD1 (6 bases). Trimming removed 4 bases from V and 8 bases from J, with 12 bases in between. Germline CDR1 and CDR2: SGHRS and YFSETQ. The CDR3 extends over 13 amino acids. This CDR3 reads CASSGPGTGELFF. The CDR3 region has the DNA TGCGCCAGCAGCGGCCCCGGGACAGGGGAGCTGTTTTTT.

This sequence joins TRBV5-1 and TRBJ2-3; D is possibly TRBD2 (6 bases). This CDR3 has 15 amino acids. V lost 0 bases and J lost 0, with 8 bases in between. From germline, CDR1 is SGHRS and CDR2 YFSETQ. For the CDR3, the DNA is TGCGCCAGCAGCTTGGTCGGGGGAAGCACAGATACGCAGTATTTT. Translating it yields CASSLVGGSTDTQYF.

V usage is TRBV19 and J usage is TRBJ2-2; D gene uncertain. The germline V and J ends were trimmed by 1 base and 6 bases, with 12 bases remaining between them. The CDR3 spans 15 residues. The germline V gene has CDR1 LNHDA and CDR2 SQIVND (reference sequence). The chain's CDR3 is CASSIGVRLPGELFF. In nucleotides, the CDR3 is TGTGCCAGTAGTATAGGGGTCAGGTTACCCGGGGAGCTGTTTTTT.

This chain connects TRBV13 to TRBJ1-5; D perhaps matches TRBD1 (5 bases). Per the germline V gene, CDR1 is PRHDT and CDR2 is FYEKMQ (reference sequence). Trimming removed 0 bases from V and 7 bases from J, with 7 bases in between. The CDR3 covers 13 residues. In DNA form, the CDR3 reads TGTGCCAGCAGCTTAGGAGGGGTGCAGCCCCAGCATTTT. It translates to CASSLGGVQPQHF.

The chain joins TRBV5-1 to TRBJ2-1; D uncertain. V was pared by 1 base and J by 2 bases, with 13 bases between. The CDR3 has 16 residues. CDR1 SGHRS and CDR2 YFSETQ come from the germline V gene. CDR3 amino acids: CASSLSVLTTYNEQFF. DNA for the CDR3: TGCGCCAGCAGCTTGTCCGTTTTGACAACCTACAATGAGCAGTTCTTC.

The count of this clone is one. CDR3 coding DNA: TGTGCCAGCAGCCCCGGGACAGGGGTTGACACCATATATTTT. This gives the protein CASSPGTGVDTIYF. The rearrangement uses TRBV27 and TRBJ1-3; 10 bases are a match to TRBD1. The length of the CDR3 is 14 residues. Germline CDR1 and CDR2: MNHEY and SMNVEV (reference sequence). With V trimmed by 6 bases and J by 8 bases, 7 bases remained unmatched.

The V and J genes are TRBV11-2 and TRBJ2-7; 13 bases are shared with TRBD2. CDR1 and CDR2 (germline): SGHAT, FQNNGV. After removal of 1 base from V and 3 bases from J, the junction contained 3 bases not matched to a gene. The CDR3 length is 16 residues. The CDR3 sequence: CASSLAGLAGIYEQYF. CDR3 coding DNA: TGTGCCAGCAGCTTAGCGGGACTAGCGGGGATCTACGAGCAGTACTTC.

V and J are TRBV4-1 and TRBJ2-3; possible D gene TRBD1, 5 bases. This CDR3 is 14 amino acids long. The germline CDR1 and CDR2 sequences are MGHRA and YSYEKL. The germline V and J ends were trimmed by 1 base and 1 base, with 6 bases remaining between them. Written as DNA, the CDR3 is TGCGCCAGCAGCCAAGGGGGCCGCACAGATACGCAGTATTTT. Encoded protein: CASSQGGRTDTQYF.

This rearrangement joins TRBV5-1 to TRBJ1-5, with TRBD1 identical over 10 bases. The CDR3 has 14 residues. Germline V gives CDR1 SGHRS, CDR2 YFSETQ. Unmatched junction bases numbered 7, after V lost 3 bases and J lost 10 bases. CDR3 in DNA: TGCGCCAGCAGCTACGGACAGGGGGAAGGACCCCAGCATTTT. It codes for CASSYGQGEGPQHF.

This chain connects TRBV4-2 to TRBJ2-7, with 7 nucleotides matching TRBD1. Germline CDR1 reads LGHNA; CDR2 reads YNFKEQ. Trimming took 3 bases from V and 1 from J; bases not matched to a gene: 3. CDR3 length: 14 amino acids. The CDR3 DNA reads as TGTGCCAGCAGCCACCCGGGACAGTCCTACGAGCAGTACTTC. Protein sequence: CASSHPGQSYEQYF.

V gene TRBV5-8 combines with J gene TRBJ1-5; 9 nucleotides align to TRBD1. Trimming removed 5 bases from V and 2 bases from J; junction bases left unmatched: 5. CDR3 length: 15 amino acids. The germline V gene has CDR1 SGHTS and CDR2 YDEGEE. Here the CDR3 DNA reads TGTGCCAGCAGGCCTAGGGACAGGGGCAATCAGCCCCAGCATTTT. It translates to CASRPRDRGNQPQHF.

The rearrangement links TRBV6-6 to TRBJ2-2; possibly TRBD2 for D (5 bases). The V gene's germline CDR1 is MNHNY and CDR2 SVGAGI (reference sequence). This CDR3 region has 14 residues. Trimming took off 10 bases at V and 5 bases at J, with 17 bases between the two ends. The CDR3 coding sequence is TGTGCCACCCGGACGGGCCGCGGGACCGGGGAGCTGTTTTTT. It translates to CATRTGRGTGELFF.

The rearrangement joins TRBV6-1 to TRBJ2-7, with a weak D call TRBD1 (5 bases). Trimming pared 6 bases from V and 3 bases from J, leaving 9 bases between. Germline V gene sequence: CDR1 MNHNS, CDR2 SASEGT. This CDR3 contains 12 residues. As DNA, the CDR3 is TGTGCCAGCAGCTCGGACATCTACGAGCAGTACTTC. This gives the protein CASSSDIYEQYF.

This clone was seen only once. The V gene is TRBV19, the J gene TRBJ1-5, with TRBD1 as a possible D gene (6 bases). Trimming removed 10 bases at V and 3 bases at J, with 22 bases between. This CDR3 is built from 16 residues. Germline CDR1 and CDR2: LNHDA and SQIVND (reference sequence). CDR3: CATGPEITGTNQPQHF. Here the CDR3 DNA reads TGTGCCACGGGGCCCGAGATTACAGGGACCAATCAGCCCCAGCATTTT.

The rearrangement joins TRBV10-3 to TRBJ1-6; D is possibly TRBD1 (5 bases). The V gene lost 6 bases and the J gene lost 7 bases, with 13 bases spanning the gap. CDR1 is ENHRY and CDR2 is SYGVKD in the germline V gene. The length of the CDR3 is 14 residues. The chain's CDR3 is CAISRQTRNSPLHF. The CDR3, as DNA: TGTGCCATCAGCAGACAGACGAGGAATTCACCCCTCCACTTT.

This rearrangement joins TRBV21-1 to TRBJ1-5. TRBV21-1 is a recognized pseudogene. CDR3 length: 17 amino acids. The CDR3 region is CASSTKTGGDSNQPQHF. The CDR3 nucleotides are TGTGCCAGCAGCACGAAGACGGGGGGGGATAGCAATCAGCCCCAGCATTTT.

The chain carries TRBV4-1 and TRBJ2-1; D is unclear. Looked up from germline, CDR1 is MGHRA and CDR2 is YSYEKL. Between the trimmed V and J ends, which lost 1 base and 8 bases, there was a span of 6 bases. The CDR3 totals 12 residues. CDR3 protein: CASSQVIHEQFF. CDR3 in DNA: TGCGCCAGCAGCCAAGTAATCCATGAGCAGTTCTTC.